This is a list of T cell receptor beta chains from one sample in a study of blood T cell repertoires in COVID-19. The table came from immunoSEQ multiplex PCR; TCRdb's copy has only in-frame clones and leaves some out. There are some 150,000 clones in the sample; about 89% occur only once, and 0.7% to 0.9% lies in the top ten. The material sequenced was PBMCs or T cells enriched from blood (not recorded which). The source is a woman aged 18-35 years who had recovered from COVID-19. CDR3s leave out the opening cysteine and the closing phenylalanine or tryptophan. D genes are given only for firm matches. The size of a clone is reported for some rows only, either as once, few or many, or as a class for expanded clones.

abundance	d_gene	len	j_gene	v_gene	CDR3aa
.	.	13	TRBJ2-5	TRBV19	ASRQSGQAGETQY
.	TRBD2	17	TRBJ2-1	TRBV3-1/TRBV3-2	ASSQMILAGVKAYNEQF
.	.	14	TRBJ1-1	TRBV6-6	ASSYSNLDSLDEAF
.	.	10	TRBJ2-7	TRBV28	ASIQGPYEQY
few	.	9	TRBJ2-7	TRBV6-5	ASSSPNEQY
few	TRBD1	13	TRBJ1-4	TRBV27	ASSLFRGANEKLF
.	.	14	TRBJ2-7	TRBV7-6	ASSSGSSGSSYEQY
.	TRBD1	13	TRBJ2-7	TRBV2	ASSEGRGGFHEQY
.	.	10	TRBJ2-1	TRBV7-2	ASSFAGDEQF
.	.	11	TRBJ1-5	TRBV6-1	ASRVRINQPQH
.	.	13	TRBJ2-2	TRBV27	ASSFRGPNTGELF
.	TRBD2	11	TRBJ2-4	TRBV6-5	ASSSSGLNIQY
.	.	14	TRBJ1-2	TRBV15	ATSRDRGPVRPGDT
.	.	15	TRBJ1-5	TRBV7-8	ASSPLGLWAGDQPQH
once	.	14	TRBJ2-5	TRBV18	ASSPDLALFEETQY
.	TRBD2	13	TRBJ2-7	TRBV5-6	ASSLISGRSYEQY
.	.	15	TRBJ2-3	TRBV4-1	ASSQDVMGSSTDTQY
.	.	11	TRBJ1-1	TRBV28	ASSLPGNTEAF
.	TRBD2	13	TRBJ2-5	TRBV5-4	ASSLPLAGEETQY
.	.	10	TRBJ1-1	TRBV7-9	ASNHGGAEAF
.	TRBD1	14	TRBJ1-6	TRBV4-1	ASSQDRGQENSPLH
.	.	13	TRBJ2-7	TRBV5-4	ASSWDPDSNYEQY
few	TRBD1	14	TRBJ2-2	TRBV7-6	ASSSQQGAGTGELF
.	.	12	TRBJ2-5	TRBV28	ASSSTQAPETQY
.	.	10	TRBJ1-5	TRBV25-1	ARLQGNQPQH
.	.	12	TRBJ1-1	TRBV2	ASSDPDSNTEAF
.	.	12	TRBJ2-3	TRBV18	ASSLAGFPDTQY
.	.	13	TRBJ2-1	TRBV19	ASSIVGVSYNEQF
.	.	13	TRBJ2-5	TRBV9	ASSPRGYFQETQY
.	TRBD1	14	TRBJ1-5	TRBV5-6	ASSLVGQGAGQPQH
.	.	10	TRBJ2-1	TRBV5-6	ASSGGLYEQF
.	.	21	TRBJ2-3	TRBV9	ASSPRGGGFGPGGDSSPDTQY
.	.	14	TRBJ2-2	TRBV4-2	ASSPRTRLNTGELF